Following are 29 T cell receptor beta chains from one sample sequenced in a study of CD4+ T cells in melanoma. The data were produced by immunoSEQ multiplex PCR, yet TCRdb's version contains in-frame clones alone and is incomplete. The sample consists of 7,200 or so clones, 60% to 70% of them appearing once. Sample: cells from a culture (not recorded whether cultured in vitro). Receptors were obtained from a human donor with melanoma.

The V call is TRBV4-3, the J call TRBJ2-3, with 7 bases fitting TRBD2. Trimming removed 0 bases from V and 2 bases from J; junction bases left unmatched: 5. Germline CDR1 LGHNA, CDR2 YSLEER. There are 16 residues in the CDR3. CDR3 protein: CASSQDSSGVTDTQYF. CDR3 DNA sequence: TGCGCCAGCAGCCAAGATAGCAGCGGGGTCACAGATACGCAGTATTTT.

The rearrangement joins TRBV9 to TRBJ2-7, with D perhaps given as TRBD1 or TRBD2 (5 bases each). Per germline, CDR1 SGDLS and CDR2 YYNGEE. Deletions cut 3 bases from V and 5 bases from J, with 18 bases between. This CDR3 region has 15 residues. CDR3 nucleotides: TGTGCCAGCAGCGCAGACGGGGCCGTCATCAACGAGCAGTACTTC. This sequence encodes CASSADGAVINEQYF.

This clone has a handful of counts. This sequence joins TRBV27 and TRBJ1-3, with D possibly being TRBD1 (5 bases). Trimming shortened V by 2 bases and J by 3 bases, and 11 bases separated the two germline ends. This CDR3 comprises 15 residues. CDR1 and CDR2 (germline): MNHEY, SMNVEV (reference sequence). The CDR3 nucleotides read TGTGCCAGCAGTTTAGCGGGGGGAGTTGGAAACACCATATATTTT. It is translated as CASSLAGGVGNTIYF.

The chain has TRBV7-9 and TRBJ1-1; D gene uncertain. The germline V gene has CDR1 SEHNR and CDR2 FQNEAQ (reference sequence). V was clipped by 1 base and J by 3 bases, with 6 bases between them. The CDR3 sequence is 13 residues long. CDR3 in DNA: TGTGCCAGCAGCTTAGTGGTCGACACTGAAGCTTTCTTT. Translated: CASSLVVDTEAFF.

The sample holds a few counts of this clone. The chain links TRBV10-3 to TRBJ1-5, with D hard to call. Germline loops: CDR1 ENHRY, CDR2 SYGVKD. This CDR3 comprises 15 residues. The V end was cut by 3 bases, the J end by 1 base, with 10 bases between. In DNA form, the CDR3 reads TGTGCCATCAGTGACGACCCGCTAAGCAATCAGCCCCAGCATTTT. Protein product: CAISDDPLSNQPQHF.

The chain is built from TRBV19 and TRBJ1-1, with 8 bases identical to TRBD1. There are 15 residues in the CDR3. V shed 1 base, J shed 4 bases, and the junction held 5 bases outside the gene matches. CDR1 LNHDA and CDR2 SQIVND come from the germline V gene (reference sequence). DNA of the CDR3: TGTGCCAGTAGTATAGGGGCTACAGGGGGCACTGAAGCTTTCTTT. It codes for CASSIGATGGTEAFF. The variable domain in full, completed from reference TRBV19 and TRBJ1-1, reads DGGITQSPKYLFRKEGQNVTLSCEQNLNHDAMYWYRQDPGQGLRLIYYSQIVNDFQKGDIAEGYSVSREKKESFPLTVTSAQKNPTAFYLCASSIGATGGTEAFFGQGTRLTVV.

The gene calls are TRBV6-6 and TRBJ1-2; 9 bases match TRBD1. Germline values: CDR1 MNHNY, CDR2 SVGAGI (reference sequence). V lost 5 bases to trimming and J lost 8 bases; unmatched junction nucleotides: 6. The CDR3 spans 13 residues. CDR3 in amino acids: CASSPTGGFGYTF. CDR3 in DNA: TGTGCCAGCAGTCCGACAGGGGGTTTCGGCTACACCTTC.

This clone rates as medium-sized. The chain couples TRBV29-1 to TRBJ2-2; D uncertain. Germline-derived CDR1 and CDR2 are SQVTM and ANQGSEA. V shed 4 bases and J shed 0 bases, with 3 bases lying between them. The CDR3 runs to 12 residues. CDR3 DNA sequence: TGCAGCGTTGCAACGAACACCGGGGAGCTGTTTTTT. As protein: CSVATNTGELFF.

This clone showed up just a few times. The genes are TRBV5-1 and TRBJ2-7; D gene uncertain. This CDR3 has 14 amino acids. The germline V and J ends were trimmed by 4 bases and 12 bases, with 23 bases remaining between them. Germline V gene lookup returns CDR1 SGHRS and CDR2 YFSETQ. The chain's CDR3 is CASSPDPGVPNPYF. The CDR3 region has the DNA TGCGCCAGCAGCCCGGACCCTGGGGTCCCCAACCCGTACTTC. The variable domain in full, with the rest retrieved from reference TRBV5-1 and TRBJ2-7, is KAGVTQTPRYLIKTRGQQVTLSCSPISGHRSVSWYQQTPGQGLQFLFEYFSETQRNKGNFPGRFSGRQFSNSRSEMNVSTLELGDSALYLCASSPDPGVPNPYFGPGTRLTVT.

The genes are TRBV4-1 and TRBJ2-5, with D possibly being TRBD1 (5 bases). This CDR3 has 19 residues. Per germline, CDR1 MGHRA and CDR2 YSYEKL. V was cut by 0 bases and J by 4 bases, with 24 bases left in between. The CDR3 DNA reads as TGCGCCAGCAGCCAAGATCTTTTGGGGCGTTTACTTGGAGTAGAGACCCAGTACTTC. Encoded protein: CASSQDLLGRLLGVETQYF.

The chain recombines TRBV3-1 (or the pseudogene TRBV3-2) with TRBJ2-1, with D possibly matching TRBD1 (6 bases). The CDR3 covers 16 residues. Trimming took off 0 bases at V and 2 bases at J, with 11 bases between the two ends. Germline loops: CDR1 LGHDT, CDR2 YNNKEL (reference sequence). CDR3 coding DNA: TGTGCCAGCAGCCAAGATCTGTGGACAGCCTACAATGAGCAGTTCTTC. Translation: CASSQDLWTAYNEQFF.

The V call is TRBV11-2, the J call TRBJ2-7; a possible D gene is TRBD1 (5 bases). The V and J ends lost 5 bases and 2 bases respectively, with 13 bases between them. This CDR3 contains 14 residues. Germline CDR1 reads SGHAT; CDR2 reads FQNNGV. The CDR3 coding sequence is TGTGCCAGCAGCGACCAGGACATCCCCTACGAGCAGTACTTC. Translated: CASSDQDIPYEQYF.

The CDR3 region is CASSVTGYGYTF. DNA for the CDR3: TGTGCCAGCAGTGTTACGGGCTATGGCTACACCTTC. This chain joins TRBV2 and TRBJ1-2; D gene ambiguous. The CDR3 runs 12 residues. V was trimmed by 4 bases and J by 4 bases, leaving 7 bases between them. Germline CDR1 reads SNHLY; CDR2 reads FYNNEI.

This clone was detected only once. The V and J genes are TRBV18 and TRBJ1-2; tentative D call: TRBD1 (6 bases). The CDR3 is 13 residues long. Trimming took off 4 bases at V and 2 bases at J, with 8 bases between the two ends. Germline V lookup: CDR1 KGHSH, CDR2 LQKENI. CDR3 nucleotide sequence: TGTGCCAGCTCACGGGACACGAACTATGGCTACACCTTC. The encoded protein is CASSRDTNYGYTF.

In its sample, this clone was seen a few times. This rearrangement joins TRBV11-2 to TRBJ2-6; the D gene is possibly TRBD2 (6 bases). CDR3 size: 15 residues. V shed 5 bases and J shed 2 bases, with 10 bases lying between them. Germline CDR1 and CDR2: SGHAT and FQNNGV. In nucleotides, the CDR3 is TGTGCCAGCAGCCATGGGGAGGCTGGGGCCAACGTCCTGACTTTC. Its protein is CASSHGEAGANVLTF.

The V and J genes are TRBV27 and TRBJ1-1, with 9 bases aligning to TRBD1. CDR1 MNHEY and CDR2 SMNVEV come from the germline V gene (reference sequence). The V gene end was trimmed by 5 bases and the J gene end by 5 bases; junction bases not matched to a gene: 6. The CDR3 runs to 14 residues. The CDR3 DNA reads as TGTGCCAGCAGTCAGCGGACAGGGGAGACTGAAGCTTTCTTT. It translates to CASSQRTGETEAFF.

The chain employs TRBV7-2 and TRBJ2-5; 11 bases are a match to TRBD2. The CDR3 contains 15 residues. Germline lookup yields CDR1 SGHTA and CDR2 FQGNSA. V shed 5 bases and J 12 bases; nucleotides not matched to a gene: 14. CDR3: CASSPYSGGGAHKYF. The CDR3 region has the DNA TGTGCCAGCAGCCCCTATAGCGGGGGGGGAGCCCATAAGTACTTC.

The rearrangement links TRBV7-6 to TRBJ2-6; no clear D gene. Germline lookup yields CDR1 SGHVS and CDR2 FNYEAQ. The CDR3 is 16 residues long. Trimming took off 6 bases at V and 0 bases at J, with 12 bases between the two ends. The CDR3 sequence: CASSPEFLSGANVLTF. The CDR3 DNA follows: TGTGCCAGCAGTCCTGAGTTCCTCTCTGGGGCCAACGTCCTGACTTTC.

The V and J genes are TRBV27 and TRBJ1-6; a possible D gene is TRBD1 (5 bases). Trimming pared 1 base from V and 2 bases from J, leaving 12 bases between. The CDR3 covers 17 residues. Germline CDR1 MNHEY, CDR2 SMNVEV (reference sequence). In DNA form, the CDR3 reads TGTGCCAGCAGTTTATGGGAGGGGATCACCTATAATTCACCCCTCCACTTT. Encoded protein: CASSLWEGITYNSPLHF.

This clone is labeled medium-sized. The gene calls are TRBV6-5 and TRBJ1-5; D gene unclear. V was cut by 8 bases and J by 6 bases, with 8 bases left in between. The CDR3 totals 11 residues. The germline V gene encodes CDR1 MNHEY and CDR2 SVGAGI. CDR3 in amino acids: CASGTIQPQHF. The CDR3 DNA sequence: TGTGCCAGCGGTACTATTCAGCCCCAGCATTTT.

In its sample, this clone is medium-sized (0.01 to 0.1%). V gene TRBV20-1 combines with J gene TRBJ2-1, with 12 bases fitting TRBD2. This CDR3 has 15 residues. V trimming: 3 bases; J trimming: 4 bases; junction bases outside the gene matches: 4. Germline V gene data show CDR1 as DFQATT and CDR2 as SNEGSKA (reference sequence). CDR3 region: CSASRTSGEYNEQFF. As DNA, the CDR3 is TGCAGTGCTAGTAGGACTAGCGGGGAGTACAATGAGCAGTTCTTC.

The CDR3 loop is CASSPGQAITDTQYF. CDR3 DNA sequence: TGTGCCAGCAGTCCGGGACAGGCGATCACAGATACGCAGTATTTT. The V and J genes are TRBV3-1 (or the pseudogene TRBV3-2) and TRBJ2-3; 8 nucleotides line up with TRBD1. The V and J ends lost 6 bases and 2 bases, in that order; junction bases with no gene match: 7. The CDR3 sequence is 15 residues long. The germline CDR1 and CDR2 sequences are LGHDT and YNNKEL (reference sequence).

The V and J genes are TRBV7-2 and TRBJ1-6, with D unclear. The CDR3 totals 14 residues. Germline CDR1 and CDR2: SGHTA and FQGNSA. V shed 2 bases and J shed 10 bases, with 12 bases lying between them. CDR3 sequence reads: CASSLFGVESPLHF. The CDR3, as DNA: TGTGCCAGCAGCTTATTCGGGGTAGAGTCACCCCTCCACTTT.

The genes are TRBV9 and TRBJ2-7; either TRBD1 or TRBD2 may supply D (7 bases each). Germline CDR1 SGDLS, CDR2 YYNGEE. The V end was cut by 3 bases, the J end by 5 bases, with 21 bases between. The CDR3 consists of 16 residues. CDR3 region: CASSAEGGGVFHEQYF. In nucleotides, the CDR3 is TGTGCCAGCAGCGCGGAGGGAGGGGGCGTTTTTCACGAGCAGTACTTC. Full variable domain (outside the CDR3, taken from reference TRBV9 and TRBJ2-7): DSGVTQTPKHLITATGQRVTLRCSPRSGDLSVYWYQQSLDQGLQFLIQYYNGEERAKGNILERFSAQQFPDLHSELNLSSLELGDSALYFCASSAEGGGVFHEQYFGPGTRLTVT.

The chain joins TRBV4-3 to TRBJ1-1; D perhaps matches TRBD1 (5 bases). The germline V gene has CDR1 LGHNA and CDR2 YSLEER. CDR3 length: 15 residues. V was pared by 0 bases and J by 6 bases, with 14 bases between. CDR3 coding DNA: TGCGCCAGCAGCCAAGATTCGGGGGGTCGGGCTGAAGCTTTCTTT. This gives the protein CASSQDSGGRAEAFF.

The rearrangement joins TRBV19 to TRBJ2-7; 9 bases line up with TRBD2. J lost 7 bases, V lost 4 bases, and 23 bases had no gene match. Germline CDR1 LNHDA, CDR2 SQIVND (reference sequence). This CDR3 spans 19 amino acids. This CDR3 reads CASSNDLLGASGDYLEQYF. In nucleotides, the CDR3 is TGTGCCAGTAGTAACGACCTCCTTGGAGCTAGCGGGGATTACTTAGAGCAGTACTTC.

In its sample, this clone ranks as large (0.1 to 1%). The chain recombines TRBV19 with TRBJ1-1, with a tentative D call TRBD1 (6 bases). This CDR3 is 13 amino acids long. The V end was cut by 6 bases, the J end by 2 bases, with 10 bases between. The germline CDR1 and CDR2 sequences are LNHDA and SQIVND (reference sequence). DNA of the CDR3: TGTGCCAGTAGCCAGGGGATTAACACTGAAGCTTTCTTT. Amino acids: CASSQGINTEAFF.

This clone is medium-sized in the sample. The chain joins TRBV4-2 to TRBJ1-5; TRBD1 matches at 10 bases. Germline assignment: CDR1 LGHNA and CDR2 YNFKEQ. Trimming cost V 0 bases and J 7 bases; bases outside gene matches: 6. The CDR3 length is 16 residues. CDR3 sequence (DNA): TGTGCCAGCAGCCAAGATACTGGACAGGGGGGACAGCCCCAGCATTTT. Translating gives CASSQDTGQGGQPQHF.

V and J are TRBV5-1 and TRBJ2-2, with D perhaps matching TRBD2 (5 bases). In germline, CDR1 is SGHRS, CDR2 YFSETQ. V gave up 4 bases and J gave up 1 base, with 11 bases separating them. The CDR3 covers 15 residues. This CDR3 is CASSRGDVNTGELFF. As DNA, the CDR3 is TGCGCCAGCAGCCGGGGAGACGTGAACACCGGGGAGCTGTTTTTT.